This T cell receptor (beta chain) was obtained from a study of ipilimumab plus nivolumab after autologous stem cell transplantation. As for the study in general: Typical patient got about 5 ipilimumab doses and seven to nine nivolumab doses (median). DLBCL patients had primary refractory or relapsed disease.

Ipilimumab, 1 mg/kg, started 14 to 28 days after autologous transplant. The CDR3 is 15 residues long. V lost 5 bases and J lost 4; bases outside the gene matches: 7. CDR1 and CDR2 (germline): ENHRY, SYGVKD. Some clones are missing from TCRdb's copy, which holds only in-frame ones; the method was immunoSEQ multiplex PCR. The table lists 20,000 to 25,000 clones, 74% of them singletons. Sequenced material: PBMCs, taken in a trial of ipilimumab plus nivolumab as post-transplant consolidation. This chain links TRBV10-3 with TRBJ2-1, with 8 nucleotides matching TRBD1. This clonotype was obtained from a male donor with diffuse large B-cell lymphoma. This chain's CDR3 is CAISPQGAGYNEQFF. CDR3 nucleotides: TGTGCCATCAGTCCCCAGGGGGCGGGTTACAATGAGCAGTTCTTC.